Here is one TCR beta chain with its context. The sample originates from a study of blood T cell repertoires in COVID-19. As processed by the authors: Reference gene primers were amplified, and this amplification served to estimate nucleated cell counts. Only in-frame clones appear in the TCRdb table, and some are missing; sequencing was by immunoSEQ multiplex PCR. That table supplies the V and J calls and clone size; D and trimming were determined from the DNA. The data hold some 210,000 clones, with over 75% observed a single time. Everyone who took part was roughly 18 to 89 years old, and they came from about two dozen US areas. In assigning cohorts, the study relied on participant-reported clinical history. The CDR3 covers 18 residues. V was clipped by 3 bases and J by 2 bases; unmatched bases: 12. From germline, CDR1 is LGHNA and CDR2 YNFKEQ.

The sample taken for sequencing was PBMCs or T cells enriched from blood (not recorded which). The V gene is TRBV4-2, the J gene TRBJ2-7; 11 bases agree with TRBD2. The TCR sequence derives from a man aged 35 to 55 who had recovered from COVID-19. CDR3 bases: TGTGCCAGCAGCCAGGGCCCTCTTAGCGGGAGGGGCCCCTACGAGCAGTACTTC. This sequence encodes CASSQGPLSGRGPYEQYF.